Listed below are T cell receptor beta chains from one sample, sequenced in a study of Ad26.COV2.S vaccination and SARS-CoV-2 variants. Clones were sequenced by immunoSEQ multiplex PCR, and TCRdb holds only the in-frame ones, with some missing. The table records about 680,000 clones, more than 80% of them present only once. This specimen consisted of peripheral blood, obtained in a trial of Ad26.COV2.S vaccine versus placebo. The receptors originated from a person between 18 and 65 years old who received the Ad26.COV2.S COVID-19 vaccine or a placebo. The CDR3 runs from the conserved cysteine through the conserved F or W. Each record gives: D gene, J gene, clone size, V gene, CDR3 DNA, CDR3 protein. A D gene is named only where the DNA matches it firmly. A row's size may be missing; if present it is once, few, many or a size class.

d_call: -
j_call: TRBJ1-1
clone_size: few
v_call: TRBV6-5
cdr3_nt: TGTGCCAGCAGTATCTTGGGCGACACTGAAGCTTTCTTT
cdr3_aa: CASSILGDTEAFF

d_call: -
j_call: TRBJ2-5
clone_size: few
v_call: TRBV7-2
cdr3_nt: TGTGCCAGCAGCTTTACGCAGGGGAGAGAGACCCAGTACTTC
cdr3_aa: CASSFTQGRETQYF

d_call: -
j_call: TRBJ2-4
clone_size: -
v_call: TRBV27
cdr3_nt: TGTGCCAGCAGTTTATTTGGGGGAAACATTCAGTACTTC
cdr3_aa: CASSLFGGNIQYF

d_call: -
j_call: TRBJ1-2
clone_size: -
v_call: TRBV9
cdr3_nt: TGTGCCAGCAGCGTAGCCGGGACCGCCAACTATGGCTACACCTTC
cdr3_aa: CASSVAGTANYGYTF

d_call: TRBD1
j_call: TRBJ1-2
clone_size: -
v_call: TRBV5-1
cdr3_nt: TGCGCCAGCAGCTTTGGGGACAGGGGATTGAATGGCTACACCTTC
cdr3_aa: CASSFGDRGLNGYTF

d_call: -
j_call: TRBJ1-3
clone_size: -
v_call: TRBV18
cdr3_nt: TGTGCCAGCTCACTGCCACCATCCACCTCTGGAAACACCATATATTTT
cdr3_aa: CASSLPPSTSGNTIYF

d_call: -
j_call: TRBJ2-7
clone_size: few
v_call: TRBV3-1/TRBV3-2
cdr3_nt: TGTGCCAGCAGCCAAGTCCCGAAAAGCCACGAGCAGTACTTC
cdr3_aa: CASSQVPKSHEQYF

d_call: TRBD1
j_call: TRBJ2-7
clone_size: -
v_call: TRBV7-2
cdr3_nt: TGTGCCAGCAGCCAACCGACAGGGGGCCAGGACGAGCAGTACTTC
cdr3_aa: CASSQPTGGQDEQYF

d_call: -
j_call: TRBJ1-4
clone_size: -
v_call: TRBV3-1/TRBV3-2
cdr3_nt: TGTGCCAGCAGCTTTGGGCCCGAAAAACTGTTTTTT
cdr3_aa: CASSFGPEKLFF

d_call: -
j_call: TRBJ2-2
clone_size: -
v_call: TRBV9
cdr3_nt: TGTGCCAGCAGCGTAGCAACGGGGCCCGGGGAGCTGTTTTTT
cdr3_aa: CASSVATGPGELFF

d_call: -
j_call: TRBJ1-2
clone_size: -
v_call: TRBV19
cdr3_nt: TGTGCCAGTAGTACGGACATTTATGGCTACACCTTC
cdr3_aa: CASSTDIYGYTF

d_call: -
j_call: TRBJ2-7
clone_size: -
v_call: TRBV3-1/TRBV3-2
cdr3_nt: TGTGCCAGCATCACCGGGGGGCCCCTATCCTACGAGCAGTACTTC
cdr3_aa: CASITGGPLSYEQYF

d_call: -
j_call: TRBJ1-6
clone_size: -
v_call: TRBV27
cdr3_nt: TGTGCCAGCAGTTTCGCCTATAATTCACCCCTCCACTTT
cdr3_aa: CASSFAYNSPLHF

d_call: TRBD1
j_call: TRBJ1-2
clone_size: -
v_call: TRBV3-1/TRBV3-2
cdr3_nt: TGTGCCAGCAGCCGATCGGGACAGGGGGTCTATGGCTACACCTTC
cdr3_aa: CASSRSGQGVYGYTF